Given below is one TCR beta chain in context. These data come from a study of blood T cell repertoires in COVID-19. About the study: Acute-phase and convalescent COVID-19 samples originated in the United States, Italy and Spain. The analysed material was cDNA or gDNA that came from T cells, B-cell-depleted T cells, or PBMCs.

The CDR3 has 15 residues. The germline V gene encodes CDR1 MDHEN and CDR2 SYDVKM. The V segment lost 3 bases and the J segment 7 bases; nucleotides outside the gene matches: 12. Original data processing: Counts of nucleated cells, estimated from reference gene primer amplification, were obtained. Profiled with immunoSEQ multiplex PCR; TCRdb holds only in-frame clones, not every one. The DNA was the basis for D and trimming; V, J and clone size are from that table. The profile shows roughly 100,000 clones, around 75% of them singletons. This chain connects TRBV28 to TRBJ2-7, with 7 bases matching TRBD1. The specimen was peripheral blood. This sequence originates from a human donor with acute or convalescent COVID-19. The donor label of this sample is uncertain. This CDR3 reads CASSLSGTEGLEQYF. CDR3 bases: TGTGCCAGCAGTTTGTCCGGGACAGAAGGCTTGGAGCAGTACTTC.